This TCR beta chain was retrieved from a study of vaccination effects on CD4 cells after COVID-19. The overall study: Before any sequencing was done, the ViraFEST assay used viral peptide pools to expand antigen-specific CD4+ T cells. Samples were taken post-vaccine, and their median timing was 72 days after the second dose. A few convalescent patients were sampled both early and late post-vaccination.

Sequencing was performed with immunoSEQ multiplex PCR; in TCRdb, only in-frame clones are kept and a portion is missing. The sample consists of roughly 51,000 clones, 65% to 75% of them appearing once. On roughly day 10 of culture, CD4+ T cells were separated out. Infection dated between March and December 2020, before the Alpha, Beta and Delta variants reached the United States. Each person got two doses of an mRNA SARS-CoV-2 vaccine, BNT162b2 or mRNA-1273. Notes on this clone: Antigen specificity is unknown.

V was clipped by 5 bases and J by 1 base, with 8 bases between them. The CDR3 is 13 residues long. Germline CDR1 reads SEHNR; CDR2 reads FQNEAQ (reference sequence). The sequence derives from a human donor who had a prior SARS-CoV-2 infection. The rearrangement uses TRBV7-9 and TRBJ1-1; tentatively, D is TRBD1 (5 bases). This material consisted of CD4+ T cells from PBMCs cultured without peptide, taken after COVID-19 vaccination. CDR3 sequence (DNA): TGTGCCAGCAGCAAACAGGAGAACACTGAAGCTTTCTTT. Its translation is CASSKQENTEAFF.